Following are 27 T cell receptor beta chains from one sample sequenced in a study of cytotoxic CD8 clonotypes in ibrutinib-treated CLL. Produced via immunoSEQ multiplex PCR; TCRdb's table is partial and in-frame only. The table has about 60,000 clones, approximately 50% seen once. The material was PBMCs, obtained at disease progression, from a patient treated with ibrutinib. The receptors were gathered from a human donor with chronic lymphocytic leukemia.

V usage is TRBV5-1 and J usage is TRBJ1-4; 7 bases are a match to TRBD1. With V trimmed by 3 bases and J by 7 bases, 6 bases remained unmatched. The CDR3 covers 14 residues. Germline V gene data show CDR1 as SGHRS and CDR2 as YFSETQ. CDR3 residues: CASSSGGASEKLFF. For the CDR3, the DNA is TGCGCCAGCAGCTCAGGGGGAGCAAGTGAAAAACTGTTTTTT.

The chain combines TRBV5-1 with TRBJ1-1; D ambiguous. From germline, CDR1 is SGHRS and CDR2 YFSETQ. The V gene lost 0 bases and the J gene lost 3 bases, with 9 bases spanning the gap. CDR3 length equals 14 residues. CDR3 nucleotides: TGCGCCAGCAGCTTGGTACCTGGCTACACTGAAGCTTTCTTT. Encoded protein: CASSLVPGYTEAFF.

V and J are TRBV5-1 and TRBJ2-7; D may be TRBD1 (6 bases). Germline V gives CDR1 SGHRS, CDR2 YFSETQ. The CDR3 length is 15 residues. The V end was cut by 4 bases, the J end by 2 bases, with 16 bases between. The DNA of the CDR3 is TGCGCCAGCAGCCTGAGTCAGGGGCAGGCCTACGAGCAGTACTTC. Protein product: CASSLSQGQAYEQYF.

This clone was detected only a few times. This chain links TRBV6-6 with TRBJ2-7; 8 bases align to TRBD1. Germline CDR1 reads MNHNY; CDR2 reads SVGAGI (reference sequence). Unmatched junction bases numbered 9, after V lost 2 bases and J lost 6 bases. The CDR3 covers 15 residues. This CDR3 reads CASSYGQGRFSEQYF. CDR3 nucleotide sequence: TGTGCCAGCAGTTACGGACAGGGAAGGTTTAGCGAGCAGTACTTC.

The chain combines TRBV5-1 with TRBJ1-2; D is ambiguous. CDR1 and CDR2 (germline): SGHRS, YFSETQ. V was trimmed by 4 bases and J by 8 bases, leaving 15 bases between them. The length of the CDR3 is 13 residues. CDR3 loop: CASSGWTEGGYTF. DNA of the CDR3: TGCGCCAGCAGCGGTTGGACTGAGGGCGGCTACACCTTC.

J is TRBJ2-3 and V is TRBV7-2; D remains ambiguous. The CDR3 spans 15 residues. Deletions cut 1 base from V and 1 base from J, with 9 bases between. Germline assignment: CDR1 SGHTA and CDR2 FQGNSA. As DNA, the CDR3 is TGTGCCAGCAGCTTAGACTGGCCTGGCACAGATACGCAGTATTTT. Protein: CASSLDWPGTDTQYF.

The V call is TRBV19, the J call TRBJ2-7; D gene uncertain. Germline values: CDR1 LNHDA, CDR2 SQIVND (reference sequence). The CDR3 is 10 residues long. V lost 11 bases, J lost 2 bases, and 7 bases lay in between. CDR3 nucleotides: TGTGCCCACGCGACCTACGAGCAGTACTTC. The encoded protein is CAHATYEQYF. The full variable domain, completed using reference TRBV19 and TRBJ2-7, is DGGITQSPKYLFRKEGQNVTLSCEQNLNHDAMYWYRQDPGQGLRLIYYSQIVNDFQKGDIAEGYSVSREKKESFPLTVTSAQKNPTAFYLCAHATYEQYFGPGTRLTVT.

The rearrangement links TRBV7-2 to TRBJ2-7; 11 nucleotides agree with TRBD1. There are 13 residues in the CDR3. The junction had 3 bases not matched to a gene; V was cut back by 6 bases and J by 5 bases. The germline CDR1 and CDR2 sequences are SGHTA and FQGNSA. Here the CDR3 DNA reads TGTGCCAGCAGGCGGACAGGGGGCCACGAGCAGTACTTC. Translating it yields CASRRTGGHEQYF.

This clone has just a few counts. The rearrangement links TRBV9 to TRBJ2-7, with TRBD2 matching 8 bases. Germline CDR1 is SGDLS and CDR2 is YYNGEE. V lost 7 bases to trimming and J lost 5 bases; unmatched junction nucleotides: 17. This CDR3 is 16 amino acids long. The CDR3 DNA follows: TGTGCCAGCGGGCCCGGAGGGGCAGCGGGAGTCCACGAGCAGTACTTC. As protein: CASGPGGAAGVHEQYF.

CDR3 nucleotides: TGTGCCAGCAGTGAAGGGACAGGGGTCAGTGAAGCTTTCTTT. Protein: CASSEGTGVSEAFF. The chain employs TRBV6-1 and TRBJ1-1, with 9 bases lining up with TRBD1. V lost 1 base, J lost 7 bases, and 4 bases stayed unmatched. This CDR3 region has 14 residues. CDR1 MNHNS and CDR2 SASEGT come from the germline V gene.

This clone was observed a handful of times. The chain recombines TRBV18 with TRBJ1-1; tentative D call: TRBD1 (5 bases). Germline V CDR1 and CDR2: KGHSH, LQKENI. Trimming cost V 4 bases and J 2 bases, with 17 bases left between them. The CDR3 has 16 amino acids. The CDR3 bases are TGTGCCAGCTCACTCTCTGGGGCCGGCGTCAACACTGAAGCTTTCTTT. Translation: CASSLSGAGVNTEAFF.

This clone has a handful of counts. V gene TRBV19 combines with J gene TRBJ2-1; 12 positions match TRBD2. Per germline, CDR1 LNHDA and CDR2 SQIVND (reference sequence). The CDR3 has 19 amino acids. Trimming at V came to 7 bases and at J to 2 bases, leaving 15 bases not matched to a gene. This CDR3 reads CASTSSILAGGPPYNEQFF. In DNA, the CDR3 is TGTGCCAGTACATCATCAATACTAGCGGGAGGACCCCCCTACAATGAGCAGTTCTTC.

This clone was observed a handful of times. This rearrangement joins TRBV5-4 to TRBJ2-6; no firm D call. This CDR3 is 15 amino acids long. In germline, CDR1 is SGHNT, CDR2 YYREEE (reference sequence). V was clipped by 0 bases and J by 1 base, with 5 bases between them. CDR3 nucleotide sequence: TGTGCCAGCAGCTTGGTGGCATCTGGGGCCAACGTCCTGACTTTC. Translating gives CASSLVASGANVLTF.

This clone was seen more than once but under ten times. The V call is TRBV5-1, the J call TRBJ1-2; the match to TRBD1 covers 7 bases. The J segment lost 4 bases and the V segment lost 4 bases, leaving 7 bases of the junction unmatched. Per the germline V gene, CDR1 is SGHRS and CDR2 is YFSETQ. CDR3 length equals 14 residues. The CDR3 region has the DNA TGCGCCAGCAGCCTACAGGGGCCACTCTATGGCTACACCTTC. Translation gives CASSLQGPLYGYTF.

This clone was seen more than once but under ten times. The rearrangement links TRBV7-9 to TRBJ1-5; possibly TRBD1 for D (6 bases). Trimming left V 1 base short and J 1 base short, with 14 bases between. CDR1 and CDR2 (germline): SEHNR, FQNEAQ (reference sequence). The CDR3 loop spans 17 amino acids. The CDR3 bases are TGTGCCAGCAGCTTAGTGGGGGCAGGGGCCAGCAATCAGCCCCAGCATTTT. It encodes CASSLVGAGASNQPQHF.

This chain joins TRBV5-4 and TRBJ2-7; 11 bases are shared with TRBD2. The V segment lost 4 bases and the J segment 2 bases; nucleotides outside the gene matches: 14. Per the germline V gene, CDR1 is SGHNT and CDR2 is YYREEE (reference sequence). This CDR3 region has 18 residues. In nucleotides, the CDR3 is TGTGCCAGCAGCGCTGGAGGGCCGCTAGCGGGGGGAACCTACGAGCAGTACTTC. Its protein is CASSAGGPLAGGTYEQYF.

The J gene is TRBJ2-7, the V gene TRBV28, with D perhaps TRBD1 (6 bases). The length of the CDR3 is 16 residues. Trimming took off 2 bases at V and 1 base at J, with 15 bases between the two ends. Germline V gene lookup returns CDR1 MDHEN and CDR2 SYDVKM. CDR3 DNA sequence: TGTGCCAGCAGTTTAAGGCCCCCGGACAGTTCCTACGAGCAGTACTTC. Its translation: CASSLRPPDSSYEQYF.

The rearrangement joins TRBV5-4 to TRBJ2-2, with unresolved D. V gave up 2 bases and J gave up 0 bases, with 5 bases separating them. The CDR3 runs to 14 residues. Germline assignment: CDR1 SGHNT and CDR2 YYREEE (reference sequence). CDR3 bases: TGTGCCAGCAGCTTATCTACGAACACCGGGGAGCTGTTTTTT. Translated, it gives CASSLSTNTGELFF.

The rearrangement links TRBV13 to TRBJ2-2, with D perhaps TRBD1 (6 bases). Germline V gives CDR1 PRHDT, CDR2 FYEKMQ (reference sequence). The CDR3 covers 16 residues. With 1 base removed from V and 5 bases from J, the gap between germline ends came to 14 bases. CDR3: CASSLELGARTGELFF. In DNA form, the CDR3 reads TGTGCCAGCAGCTTAGAACTGGGGGCGCGGACCGGGGAGCTGTTTTTT.

The chain has TRBV5-6 and TRBJ2-1; tentatively, D is TRBD2 (5 bases). CDR1 SGHDT and CDR2 YYEEEE come from the germline V gene. The CDR3 is 17 residues long. The V end lost 1 base, the J end lost 2 bases, and 16 bases lay between the germline ends. The CDR3 protein is CASSLIASLRTYNEQFF. In nucleotides, the CDR3 is TGTGCCAGCAGCTTGATCGCTAGCCTACGAACCTACAATGAGCAGTTCTTC.

The rearrangement links TRBV4-1 to TRBJ2-3, with D perhaps TRBD1 or TRBD2 (5 bases each). Trimming pared 3 bases from V and 5 bases from J, leaving 15 bases between. Germline CDR1 and CDR2: MGHRA and YSYEKL. This CDR3 has 15 amino acids. CDR3 DNA sequence: TGCGCCAGCAGCCATCCCGGGACGGGCGGAGATACGCAGTATTTT. It translates to CASSHPGTGGDTQYF.

A few counts support this clone. The V call is TRBV11-3, the J call TRBJ2-1; perhaps TRBD1 as D (5 bases). The germline V gene encodes CDR1 SGHNT and CDR2 YENEEA. Trimming left V 1 base short and J 3 bases short, with 13 bases between. The CDR3 has 16 amino acids. CDR3: CASSLGEGRGYNEQFF. The CDR3 nucleotides are TGTGCCAGCAGCTTAGGGGAAGGAAGGGGCTACAATGAGCAGTTCTTC.

This sequence joins TRBV13 and TRBJ2-3; 8 nucleotides line up with TRBD2. V lost 3 bases to trimming and J lost 5 bases; unmatched junction nucleotides: 1. Germline V gene data show CDR1 as PRHDT and CDR2 as FYEKMQ (reference sequence). CDR3 length: 13 residues. CDR3 protein: CASSFAGGDTQYF. CDR3 nucleotides: TGTGCCAGCAGCTTCGCGGGGGGAGATACGCAGTATTTT.

This chain uses TRBV28 with TRBJ1-4; tentative D call: TRBD1 (5 bases). Germline loops: CDR1 MDHEN, CDR2 SYDVKM. V gave up 4 bases and J gave up 2 bases, with 14 bases separating them. The CDR3 has 16 amino acids. This CDR3 reads CASSSPWGKTNEKLFF. In nucleotides, the CDR3 is TGTGCCAGCAGTTCGCCGTGGGGGAAGACTAATGAAAAACTGTTTTTT.

As DNA, the CDR3 is TGTGCCTGGAGTGTGGCGGACACCGTTGGGCAGTTCTTC. Translation gives CAWSVADTVGQFF. The rearrangement links TRBV30 to TRBJ2-1; tentatively, D is TRBD1 (5 bases). V lost 0 bases and J 12 bases, leaving 15 bases between the germline ends. Per the germline V gene, CDR1 is GTSNPN and CDR2 is SVGIG (reference sequence). The CDR3 loop spans 13 amino acids.

The table lists this clone with a few counts. The chain joins TRBV6-5 to TRBJ1-1; no clear D. Germline V gene sequence: CDR1 MNHEY, CDR2 SVGAGI. This CDR3 comprises 12 residues. V dropped 8 bases and J dropped 1 base, with 8 bases sitting between them. The CDR3 here is CASVGGNTEAFF. CDR3 bases: TGTGCCAGCGTAGGAGGGAACACTGAAGCTTTCTTT.

This clone showed up just once. The gene calls are TRBV9 and TRBJ1-5; D uncertain. Germline CDR1 is SGDLS and CDR2 is YYNGEE. V was shortened by 4 bases and J by 1 base, with 12 bases between the two germline ends. The CDR3 sequence is 15 residues long. Written as DNA, the CDR3 is TGTGCCAGCAGCAACGGTGGAGTCAGCAATCAGCCCCAGCATTTT. Translating it yields CASSNGGVSNQPQHF.